This entry lists 9 T cell receptor beta chains sequenced from one sample in a study of identifying expanded T cells in peripheral blood (dated by TCRdb to between 2019 and 2020). Libraries came from the immunoSEQ multiplex PCR assay. In its TCRdb copy, this immuneACCESS table keeps in-frame sequences only and misses some clones. Where compared with another copy, unresolved V genes explain less than half of these, and the others have no known cause. Counted in this sample were roughly 63,000 clones; over 75% of them appeared once. Of the sample, over 15% is held by the ten largest clones. Sequenced input: blood. These TCRs come from a person between 18 and 70 years old in good health.

CDR3 loop: CASRRPAGELFF. CDR3 DNA sequence: TGTGCCAGCAGACGGCCAGCCGGGGAGCTGTTTTTT. The chain recombines TRBV7-2 with TRBJ2-2; the D is unclear. This CDR3 has 12 amino acids. V shed 6 bases and J shed 6 bases, with 8 bases lying between them. CDR1 and CDR2 (germline): SGHTA, FQGNSA.

The chain couples TRBV14 to TRBJ2-3, with 7 bases that match TRBD2. V was pared by 0 bases and J by 2 bases, with 11 bases of the junction left unmatched. The germline gives CDR1 SGHDN, CDR2 FVKESK. The CDR3 sequence is 18 residues long. For the CDR3, the DNA is TGTGCCAGCAGCCAAGAAGTCCTAGCGGAGGGTTACACAGATACGCAGTATTTT. Its protein is CASSQEVLAEGYTDTQYF.

This rearrangement joins TRBV30 to TRBJ1-2; possible D gene TRBD1, 5 bases. The CDR3 is 12 residues long. Germline-derived CDR1 and CDR2 are GTSNPN and SVGIG (reference sequence). The germline V and J ends were trimmed by 2 bases and 8 bases, with 12 bases remaining between them. The CDR3: CAWSLRPGGYTF. For the CDR3, the DNA is TGTGCCTGGAGTCTTAGACCAGGGGGCTACACCTTC.

This clone occurred a few times. The J gene is TRBJ2-4, the V gene TRBV5-1, with 8 nucleotides matching TRBD1. The CDR3 extends over 12 amino acids. The J segment lost 10 bases and the V segment lost 4 bases, leaving 4 bases of the junction unmatched. Germline loops: CDR1 SGHRS, CDR2 YFSETQ. The CDR3, as DNA: TGCGCCAGCAGCGGAACAGGGGGTATTCAGTACTTC. Amino acid sequence: CASSGTGGIQYF.

In this sample, this clone turned up many times. The rearrangement links TRBV5-6 to TRBJ1-2; perhaps TRBD1 as D (5 bases). Germline assignment: CDR1 SGHDT and CDR2 YYEEEE. The CDR3 sequence is 13 residues long. The ends were cut back, 5 bases at V and 6 bases at J, with 14 bases in the middle. In DNA, the CDR3 is TGTGCCAGCAGGGCCTCCGGAGGGGATGGCTACACCTTC. Translating gives CASRASGGDGYTF.

For the CDR3, the DNA is TGTGCCAGCAGTCCCAGCGGGTCTAGCACAGATACGCAGTATTTT. Its protein is CASSPSGSSTDTQYF. The chain employs TRBV7-9 and TRBJ2-3; a weak D match, TRBD2 (6 bases). Germline V gives CDR1 SEHNR, CDR2 FQNEAQ (reference sequence). Trimming left V 6 bases short and J 0 bases short, with 13 bases between. This CDR3 spans 15 amino acids.

The gene calls are TRBV4-1 and TRBJ1-3; D unclear. V lost 3 bases, J lost 0 bases, and 9 bases lay in between. The CDR3 contains 15 residues. Germline CDR1 MGHRA, CDR2 YSYEKL. The chain's CDR3 is CASSQRGSSGNTIYF. CDR3 DNA: TGCGCCAGCAGCCAGCGGGGATCCTCTGGAAACACCATATATTTT.

The chain carries TRBV5-6 and TRBJ2-3; D is uncertain. Germline values: CDR1 SGHDT, CDR2 YYEEEE. There are 14 residues in the CDR3. V lost 2 bases, J lost 5 bases, and 12 bases lay in between. CDR3 protein: CASSFPTGEDTQYF. The CDR3 DNA reads TGTGCCAGCAGCTTTCCAACGGGTGAAGATACGCAGTATTTT.

The chain combines TRBV5-1 with TRBJ2-3, with 9 bases aligning to TRBD1. Germline V gene data show CDR1 as SGHRS and CDR2 as YFSETQ. The CDR3 has 17 residues. V shed 3 bases, J shed 2 bases, and the junction held 10 bases outside the gene matches. The DNA for the CDR3 is TGCGCCAGCAGCTACTACAGGGGGCCCCCCCACACAGATACGCAGTATTTT. Protein sequence: CASSYYRGPPHTDTQYF.